This TCR beta chain was sequenced for a study of T cells in Graves' hyperthyroidism and ophthalmopathy. TCR beta CDR3 region amplification was performed from RNA transcripts. Researchers ran a first-round RT-PCR on the TCR CDR3 using the HTBI primer set. MiXCR was run by TCRdb on the multiplex PCR reads, yielding one entry per CDR3 protein. The table lists hundreds of thousands of distinct CDR3 sequences, about 43% of them singletons, with about 7.8% in the top ten. The sequenced sample was peripheral blood or thyroid tissue (not recorded which). The sequence derives from a woman younger than 35 with Graves' hyperthyroidism.

Here the CDR3 DNA reads TGTGCCAGCAGATCGGACAGGGGGCTTGGCTACACCTTC. Amino acids: CASRSDRGLGYTF. The genes are TRBV7-9 and TRBJ1-2; 11 bases map to TRBD1. From germline, CDR1 is SEHNR and CDR2 FQNEAQ (reference sequence). J gave up 7 bases and V 6 bases, and 4 bases lay outside the gene matches. This CDR3 contains 13 residues. The whole variable domain, remainder taken from reference TRBV7-9 and TRBJ1-2, is DTGVSQNPRHKITKRGQNVTFRCDPISEHNRLYWYRQTLGQGPEFLTYFQNEAQLEKSRLLSDRFSAERPKGSFSTLEIQRTEQGDSAMYLCASRSDRGLGYTFGSGTRLTVV.